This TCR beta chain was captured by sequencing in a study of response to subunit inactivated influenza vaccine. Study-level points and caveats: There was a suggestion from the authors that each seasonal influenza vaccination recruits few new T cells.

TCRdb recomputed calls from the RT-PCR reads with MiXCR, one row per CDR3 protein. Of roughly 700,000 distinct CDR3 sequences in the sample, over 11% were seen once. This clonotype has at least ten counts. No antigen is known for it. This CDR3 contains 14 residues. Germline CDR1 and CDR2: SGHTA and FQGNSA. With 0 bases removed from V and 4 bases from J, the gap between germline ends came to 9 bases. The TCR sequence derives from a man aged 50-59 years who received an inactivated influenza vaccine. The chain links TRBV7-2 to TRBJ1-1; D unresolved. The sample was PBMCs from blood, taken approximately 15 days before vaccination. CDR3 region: CASSLAVKGTEAFF. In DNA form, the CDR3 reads TGTGCCAGCAGCTTAGCTGTGAAAGGCACTGAAGCTTTCTTT.